The text below deals with one TCR beta chain. Antigen specificity is unknown. The data stem from a study of T cell repertoires in cytomegalovirus infection. The wider study: Both recently identified HLA-C-restricted and well-studied HLA-B-restricted CMV epitopes were used in the study. Through public TCR beta signatures, both CMV infection and matching HLA type were indicated. The study, taken as a whole, reports: HLA-C-restricted CMV clonotypes gave the most frequent clonotype in two of eight donors. Cumulative public TCR beta family frequency identified CMV carriers with the relevant HLA.

CDR3 length equals 15 residues. Trimming shortened V by 3 bases and J by 0 bases, and 12 bases separated the two germline ends. MiXCR was run by TCRdb on the reads, yielding one entry per CDR3 protein. The sample includes about 830,000 distinct CDR3 sequences, 30% to 35% of them seen just once. V is TRBV12-3 or TRBV12-4 and J is TRBJ2-7; D is ambiguous. The starting material was cultured CD8+ T cells from PBMCs, obtained from culture after CMV antigen stimulation. The receptor's source is a human donor in good health (CMV status not recorded). Some clones in this sample may be carry-over from other donors' samples. The CDR3 DNA reads TGTGCCAGCAGTTTCGTCGCGGCCAGCTCCTACGAGCAGTACTTC. It translates to CASSFVAASSYEQYF.